The present T cell receptor (beta chain) was sequenced within a study of T cell responses to AZD1222 COVID-19 vaccine. Across the whole study: Pooling of second doses given at about 4 or about 12 weeks was done.

Germline CDR1 is KGHSH and CDR2 is LQKENI. With V trimmed by 0 bases and J by 5 bases, 7 bases remained unmatched. This CDR3 region has 17 residues. Sequencing was performed with immunoSEQ multiplex PCR; in TCRdb, only in-frame clones are kept and a portion is missing. This table has 150,000 or so clones, 70% to 90% appearing once. The rearrangement joins TRBV18 to TRBJ2-2, with 9 positions matching TRBD2. The specimen comprised peripheral blood, sampled on day 0 of AZD1222 vaccination. The receptor's source is an adult in good health. CDR3 region: CASSPPAGGRGTGELFF. The DNA for the CDR3 is TGTGCCAGCTCACCACCGGCGGGAGGGCGCGGAACCGGGGAGCTGTTTTTT.